Many counts were recorded for the clone carrying this TCR beta chain. Original data processing: Reference gene primers were amplified, and this amplification served to estimate nucleated cell counts. Sequencing used immunoSEQ multiplex PCR; TCRdb keeps in-frame clones, though not all of them. The V and J calls and clone size come from that table; D and trimming were worked out from the DNA. The sample carries roughly 280,000 clones, around 90% recorded once. This entry is derived from a study of blood T cell repertoires in COVID-19. Across the whole study: Researchers got acute and convalescent COVID-19 samples from the United States, Italy and Spain. PBMCs, B-cell-depleted T cells, or T cells provided the cDNA or gDNA that made up the material.

Germline trimming cut 5 bases from V and 2 bases from J; bases unmatched to any gene: 3. This CDR3 has 14 residues. Germline V gene lookup returns CDR1 LNHDA and CDR2 SQIVND (reference sequence). This TCR was sampled from a woman between 50 and 59 years old who had recovered from COVID-19. Material: peripheral blood. The V call is TRBV19, the J call TRBJ1-5; 7 nucleotides line up with TRBD1. The DNA of the CDR3 is TGTGCCAGTAGTGAGCAGGGGGGCAATCAGCCCCAGCATTTT. Its protein is CASSEQGGNQPQHF.